The T cell receptor beta chain under discussion was sequenced for a study of blood T cells in healthy people across ages. A second PCR of about 7 to 11 cycles used a sample-barcoded 5' primer and a J-beta primer mix. TCRdb re-analysed the 5' RACE reads in MiXCR, keeping a single row per CDR3 protein. The table has roughly 700,000 distinct CDR3 sequences, about 52% seen once. Study-wide results and caveats: Roughly linearly, TCR beta diversity per million T cells fell as age increased. Those diversity estimates obtained from one million T cells were thought to be underestimates.

On this clonotype itself: Its target is unknown. One end of the junction does not line up with germline, which may come from a read error.

The CDR3 spans 15 residues. The germline gives CDR1 SNHLY, CDR2 FYNNEI. Donation came from healthy Caucasian individuals in Russia who were aged roughly 6 to 95. Per individual sample, total RNA of at least 6 micrograms was extracted. The chain has TRBV2 and TRBJ1-2; 7 nucleotides match TRBD1. The sequence was obtained from a woman in her sixties or seventies in good health. Material for sequencing was blood. In DNA, the CDR3 is TGTGCCAGCAATGAGGGACAGAAGAATAACTATGACTACACCTTC. Its protein is CASNEGQKNNYDYTF.